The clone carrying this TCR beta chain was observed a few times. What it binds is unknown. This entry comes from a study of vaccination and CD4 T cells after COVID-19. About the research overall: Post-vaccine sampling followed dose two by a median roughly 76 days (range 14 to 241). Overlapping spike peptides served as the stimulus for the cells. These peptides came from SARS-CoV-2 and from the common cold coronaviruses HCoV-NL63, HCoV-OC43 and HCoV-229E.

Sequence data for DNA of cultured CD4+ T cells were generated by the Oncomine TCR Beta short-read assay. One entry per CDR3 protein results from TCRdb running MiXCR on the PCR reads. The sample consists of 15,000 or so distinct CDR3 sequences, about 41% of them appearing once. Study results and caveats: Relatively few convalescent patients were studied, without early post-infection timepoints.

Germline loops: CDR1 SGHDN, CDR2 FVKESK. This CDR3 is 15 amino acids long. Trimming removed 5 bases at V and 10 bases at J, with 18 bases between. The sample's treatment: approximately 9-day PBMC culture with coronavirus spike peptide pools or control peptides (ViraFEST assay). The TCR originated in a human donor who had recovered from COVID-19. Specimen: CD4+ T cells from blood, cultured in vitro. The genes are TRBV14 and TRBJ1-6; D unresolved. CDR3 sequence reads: CASSIVTGGASPLHF. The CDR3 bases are TGTGCCAGCAGCATCGTGACGGGCGGTGCGTCACCCCTCCACTTT.